The clone carrying this T cell receptor beta chain occurred once. The entry originates in a study of identifying expanded T cells in peripheral blood. Trimming removed 2 bases from V and 7 bases from J, with 12 bases in between. The germline V gene has CDR1 SGHTS and CDR2 YDEGEE. CDR3 length: 13 amino acids. Here immunoSEQ multiplex PCR was the method, and the copy in TCRdb shows in-frame clones only, minus some. The repertoire consists of some 120,000 clones, with about four fifths occurring once and the leading ten covering less than 4%. The sample consisted of blood. This chain uses TRBV5-8 with TRBJ2-5; tentative D call: TRBD2 (6 bases). The clonotype comes from a person aged 18 to 70 in good health. CDR3 in DNA: TGTGCCAGCAGCTTTGTAGCGGACGGGACCCAGTACTTC. Translating it yields CASSFVADGTQYF.